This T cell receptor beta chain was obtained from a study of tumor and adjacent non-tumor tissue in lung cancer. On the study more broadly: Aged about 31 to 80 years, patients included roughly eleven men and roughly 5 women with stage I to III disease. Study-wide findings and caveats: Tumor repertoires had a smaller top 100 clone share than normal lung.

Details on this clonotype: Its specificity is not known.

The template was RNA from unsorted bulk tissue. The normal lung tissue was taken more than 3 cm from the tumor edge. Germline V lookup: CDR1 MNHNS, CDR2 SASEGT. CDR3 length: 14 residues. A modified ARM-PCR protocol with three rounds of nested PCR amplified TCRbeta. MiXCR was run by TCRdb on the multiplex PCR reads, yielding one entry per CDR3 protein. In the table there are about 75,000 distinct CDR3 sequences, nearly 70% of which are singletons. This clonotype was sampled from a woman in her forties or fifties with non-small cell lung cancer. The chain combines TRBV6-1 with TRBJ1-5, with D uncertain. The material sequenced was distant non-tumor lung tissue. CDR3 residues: CISSASRLNQPQHF. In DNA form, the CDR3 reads TGTATCAGCAGTGCCTCCCGTCTCAATCAGCCCCAGCATTTT.